The clone carrying this TCR beta chain was counted a few times. The antigen remains unidentified. PBMCs were isolated at a quantity of at least 6.5 million per sample. Extracted total RNA amounted to at least 5.5 micrograms for each sample. This CDR3 comprises 14 residues. The V and J ends lost 4 bases and 6 bases, in that order; junction bases with no gene match: 6. Germline V gene lookup returns CDR1 SGHTA and CDR2 FQGNSA. Combining a sample-barcoded 5' primer with a J-beta primer mix, a second PCR ran for 7 to 11 cycles. Each CDR3 protein gets one entry after TCRdb re-called the 5' RACE reads with MiXCR. The table has approximately 670,000 distinct CDR3 sequences, around two fifths seen once. The data originate from a study of blood T cells in healthy people across ages. Regarding the study as a whole: Observed TCR beta diversity showed a strong correlation with the percentage of naive T cells as measured by flow cytometry. Nothing was known about donor CMV status, and this possibly confounded expanded clonotype changes.

The TCR comes from an elderly man in good health. Input material: blood. The chain links TRBV7-2 to TRBJ2-7, with 10 bases matching TRBD1. CDR3 sequence reads: CASSSRTGGGEQYF. For the CDR3, the DNA is TGTGCCAGCAGCTCCCGGACAGGGGGAGGCGAGCAGTACTTC. Looking up the rest from reference TRBV7-2 and TRBJ2-7 gives the full variable domain: GAGVSQSPSNKVTEKGKDVELRCDPISGHTALYWYRQSLGQGLEFLIYFQGNSAPDKSGLPSDRFSAERTGGSVSTLTIQRTQQEDSAVYLCASSSRTGGGEQYFGPGTRLTVT.